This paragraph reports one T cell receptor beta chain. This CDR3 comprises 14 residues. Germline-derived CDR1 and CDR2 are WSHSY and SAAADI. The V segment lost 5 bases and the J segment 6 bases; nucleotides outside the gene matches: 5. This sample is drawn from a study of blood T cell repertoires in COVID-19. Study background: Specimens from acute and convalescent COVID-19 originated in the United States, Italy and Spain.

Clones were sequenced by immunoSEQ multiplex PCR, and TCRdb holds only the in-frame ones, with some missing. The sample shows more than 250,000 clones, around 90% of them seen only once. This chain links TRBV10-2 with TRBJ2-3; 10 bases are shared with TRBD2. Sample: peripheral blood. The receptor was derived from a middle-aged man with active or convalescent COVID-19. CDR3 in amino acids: CASSQREGRDTQYF. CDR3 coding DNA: TGCGCCAGCAGTCAGCGGGAGGGCCGGGATACGCAGTATTTT.